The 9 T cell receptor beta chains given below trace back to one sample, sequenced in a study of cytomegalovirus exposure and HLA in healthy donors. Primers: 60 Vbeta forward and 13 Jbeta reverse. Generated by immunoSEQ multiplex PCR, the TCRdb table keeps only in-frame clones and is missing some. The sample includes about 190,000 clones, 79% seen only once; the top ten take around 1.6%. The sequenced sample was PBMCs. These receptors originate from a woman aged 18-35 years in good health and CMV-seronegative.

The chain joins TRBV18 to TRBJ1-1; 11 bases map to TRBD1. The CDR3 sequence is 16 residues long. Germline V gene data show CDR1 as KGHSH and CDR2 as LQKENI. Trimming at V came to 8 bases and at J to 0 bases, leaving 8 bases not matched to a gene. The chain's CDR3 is CASRGQGANLNTEAFF. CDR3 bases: TGTGCCAGCCGTGGACAGGGGGCTAATTTGAACACTGAAGCTTTCTTT.

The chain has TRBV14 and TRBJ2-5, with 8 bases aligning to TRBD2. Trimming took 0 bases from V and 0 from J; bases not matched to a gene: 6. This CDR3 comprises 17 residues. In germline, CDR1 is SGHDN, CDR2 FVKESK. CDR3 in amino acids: CASSQDIGRGYQETQYF. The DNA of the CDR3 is TGTGCCAGCAGCCAAGATATCGGGAGGGGGTACCAAGAGACCCAGTACTTC.

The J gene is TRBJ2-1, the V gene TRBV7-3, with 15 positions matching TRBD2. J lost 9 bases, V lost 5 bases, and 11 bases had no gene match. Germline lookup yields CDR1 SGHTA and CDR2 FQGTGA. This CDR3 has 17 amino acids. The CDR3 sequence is CASSPGTSGGLRGEQFF. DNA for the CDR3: TGTGCCAGCAGCCCCGGGACTAGCGGGGGGCTCCGGGGTGAGCAGTTCTTC.

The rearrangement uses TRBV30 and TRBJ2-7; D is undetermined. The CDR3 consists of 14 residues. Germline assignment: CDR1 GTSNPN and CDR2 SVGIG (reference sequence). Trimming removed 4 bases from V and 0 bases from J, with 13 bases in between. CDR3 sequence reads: CAWTPVTVSYEQYF. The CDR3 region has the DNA TGTGCCTGGACCCCGGTCACAGTCTCCTACGAGCAGTACTTC.

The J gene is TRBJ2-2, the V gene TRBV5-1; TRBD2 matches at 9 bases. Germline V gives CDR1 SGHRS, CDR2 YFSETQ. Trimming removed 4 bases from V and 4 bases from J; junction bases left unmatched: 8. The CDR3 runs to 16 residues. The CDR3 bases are TGCGCCAGCAGCCGGAGACTAGCGGTTAGCACCGGGGAGCTGTTTTTT. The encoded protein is CASSRRLAVSTGELFF.

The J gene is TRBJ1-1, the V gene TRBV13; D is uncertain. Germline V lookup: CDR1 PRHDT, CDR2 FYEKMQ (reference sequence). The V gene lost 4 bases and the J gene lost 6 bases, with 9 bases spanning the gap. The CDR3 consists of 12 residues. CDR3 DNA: TGTGCCAGCAGCTCGTCGGAGGCTGAAGCTTTCTTT. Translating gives CASSSSEAEAFF. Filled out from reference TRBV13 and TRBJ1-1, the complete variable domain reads AAGVIQSPRHLIKEKRETATLKCYPIPRHDTVYWYQQGPGQDPQFLISFYEKMQSDKGSIPDRFSAQQFSDYHSELNMSSLELGDSALYFCASSSSEAEAFFGQGTRLTVV.

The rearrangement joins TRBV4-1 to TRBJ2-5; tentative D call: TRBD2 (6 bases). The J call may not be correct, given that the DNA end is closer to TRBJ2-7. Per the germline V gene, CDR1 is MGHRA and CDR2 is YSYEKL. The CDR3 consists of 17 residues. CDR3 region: CASSQASGTQDLYEQYF. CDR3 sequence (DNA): TGCGCCAGCAGCCAAGCATCCGGGACTCAAGACCTCTACGAGCAGTACTTC.

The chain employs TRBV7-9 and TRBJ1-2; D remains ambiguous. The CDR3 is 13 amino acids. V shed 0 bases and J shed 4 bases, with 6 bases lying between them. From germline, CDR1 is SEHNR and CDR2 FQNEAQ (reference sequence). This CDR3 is CASSLAASYGYTF. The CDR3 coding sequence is TGTGCCAGCAGCTTAGCAGCTTCCTATGGCTACACCTTC.

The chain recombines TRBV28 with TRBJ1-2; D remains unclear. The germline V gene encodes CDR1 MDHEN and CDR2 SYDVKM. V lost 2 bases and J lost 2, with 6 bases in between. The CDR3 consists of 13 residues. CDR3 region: CASSLLQNYGYTF. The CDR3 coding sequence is TGTGCCAGCAGTTTACTACAGAACTATGGCTACACCTTC.